A single sample gave rise to the 18 T cell receptor beta chains below, sequenced in a study of blood T cells in healthy people across ages (dated by TCRdb to about 2015). The library was obtained by 5' RACE. The reads were generated on an Illumina HiSeq 2500. A second PCR of roughly 7 to 11 cycles was performed with a sample-barcoded 5' primer and a J-beta primer mix. TCRdb trimmed the raw reads at Q25, called clones with MiXCR and kept productive beta chains. Rows matching on CDR3 protein sequence are summarized as one entry with the most common DNA and genes. Counted in this sample were 950,000 to 1,200,000 distinct CDR3 sequences; roughly two fifths of them appeared once. The ten most abundant clones make up 10% to 15% of the sample. The specimen was blood. The receptor source for this set is a man between 18 and 35 years old in good health.

This clonotype was seen only once. J is TRBJ1-1 and V is TRBV6-2 or TRBV6-3; D not certain. Germline lookup yields CDR1 MNHEY and CDR2 SVGEGT. V lost 7 bases to trimming and J lost 2 bases, with 14 bases between them. The CDR3 covers 14 residues. The DNA of the CDR3 is TGTGCCAGCAATCCGACGGGAGGCAACACTGAAGCTTTCTTT. Amino acid sequence: CASNPTGGNTEAFF.

On this clonotype itself: A single base separates this from a much larger clone, so it may be a read error. The V gene is TRBV4-3, the J gene TRBJ2-1; possible D gene TRBD2, 6 bases. Trimming cost V 4 bases and J 5 bases, with 15 bases left between them. The germline V gene has CDR1 LGHNA and CDR2 YSLEER. The CDR3 has 15 amino acids. This chain's CDR3 is CASSLLTGDHNEQFF. Here the CDR3 DNA reads TGCGCCAGCAGCCTACTAACGGGGGATCACAATGAGCAGTTCTTC.

This clonotype has more than one count but fewer than ten. The CDR3 region has the DNA TGCAGTGCCATAACTGGGGAGAACACTGAAGCTTTCTTT. This sequence encodes CSAITGENTEAFF. The V gene is TRBV20-1, the J gene TRBJ1-1, with no clear D. V lost 6 bases and J lost 1, with 12 bases in between. The CDR3 is 13 amino acids. The germline CDR1 and CDR2 sequences are DFQATT and SNEGSKA (reference sequence).

The J gene is TRBJ1-5, the V gene TRBV9; TRBD1 might be the D (5 bases). V gave up 3 bases and J gave up 1 base, with 11 bases separating them. CDR1 and CDR2 (germline): SGDLS, YYNGEE. This CDR3 contains 15 residues. CDR3 protein: CASSARGESNQPQHF. The DNA for the CDR3 is TGTGCCAGCAGCGCGCGAGGGGAGAGCAATCAGCCCCAGCATTTT.

The chain joins TRBV7-9 to TRBJ2-1, with D unresolved. Trimming took off 5 bases at V and 15 bases at J, with 17 bases between the two ends. The CDR3 spans 12 residues. Per germline, CDR1 SEHNR and CDR2 FQNEAQ (reference sequence). CDR3 DNA sequence: TGTGCCAGCAGCCTGAACAAGGGTTCGGCGTTCTTC. Its protein product is CASSLNKGSAFF.

The chain joins TRBV20-1 to TRBJ1-5, with 8 nucleotides matching TRBD1. CDR1 is DFQATT and CDR2 is SNEGSKA in the germline V gene (reference sequence). The CDR3 extends over 16 amino acids. V shed 0 bases, J shed 5 bases, and the junction held 9 bases outside the gene matches. The CDR3 sequence: CSARDLGTGPYQPQHF. DNA for the CDR3: TGCAGTGCTAGAGATCTAGGGACAGGTCCTTATCAGCCCCAGCATTTT.

On this clonotype: A read error may account for a junction end that differs from germline. This CDR3 is CSTRDCGLAGGPMNRQQFF. The CDR3 DNA follows: TGCAGTACTAGAGATTGCGGTCTAGCGGGGGGGCCCATGAATCGACAGCAGTTCTTC. V usage is TRBV20-1 and J usage is TRBJ2-1; 12 nucleotides agree with TRBD2. Looked up from germline, CDR1 is DFQATT and CDR2 is SNEGSKA (reference sequence). The CDR3 spans 19 residues.

The chain couples TRBV5-1 to TRBJ1-1; D is ambiguous. Trimming shortened V by 0 bases and J by 9 bases, and 12 bases separated the two germline ends. The CDR3 has 13 residues. Germline V gene data show CDR1 as SGHRS and CDR2 as YFSETQ. The CDR3 nucleotides read TGCGCCAGCAGCTTGGAGGACGGTGGCAAAGCTTTCTTT. Translating it yields CASSLEDGGKAFF.

Turning to this clonotype: A read error may account for a junction end that differs from germline. The rearrangement links TRBV20-1 to TRBJ1-4; D ambiguous. The CDR3 sequence is 14 residues long. Germline CDR1 DFQATT, CDR2 SNEGSKA (reference sequence). The CDR3 DNA reads as TGCAGTGCTCCGCCGGCGAGTCCTAAGGAAAAACTGTTTTTT. Its protein product is CSAPPASPKEKLFF.

This sequence joins TRBV24-1 and TRBJ2-2, with 8 bases that match TRBD1. Germline CDR1 and CDR2: KGHDR and SFDVKD. With V trimmed by 9 bases and J by 4 bases, 6 bases remained unmatched. This CDR3 has 14 residues. Written as DNA, the CDR3 is TGTGCCACCCAGGGGGCCTCGAGCACCGGGGAGCTGTTTTTT. Translation gives CATQGASSTGELFF.

The J gene is TRBJ2-3, the V gene TRBV28; TRBD2 matches 11 bases. J lost 3 bases, V lost 5 bases, and 10 bases had no gene match. Per germline, CDR1 MDHEN and CDR2 SYDVKM. The CDR3 has 17 residues. CDR3 region: CASSPITSGGRTDTQYF. The DNA of the CDR3 is TGTGCCAGCAGTCCAATTACTAGCGGGGGAAGGACAGATACGCAGTATTTT.

The sample holds one count of this clonotype. At one of its ends the junction is not consistent with the germline gene, which may arise from a read error. This chain connects TRBV7-7 to TRBJ2-1; 15 nucleotides align to TRBD2. The CDR3 contains 16 residues. Germline V gene lookup returns CDR1 SSHAT and CDR2 FNYEAQ (reference sequence). CDR3 sequence: CASSPGTSGGIYEQFF. For the CDR3, the DNA is TGTGCTAGCAGCCCGGGGACTAGCGGGGGGATCTACGAGCAGTTCTTC.

In this sample, this clonotype turned up a few times. The gene calls are TRBV7-2 and TRBJ2-3; D not resolved. This CDR3 region has 14 residues. Trimming left V 3 bases short and J 5 bases short, with 12 bases between. CDR1 is SGHTA, CDR2 FQGNSA, per germline. The CDR3 protein is CASSFIGLEDTQYF. CDR3 coding DNA: TGTGCCAGCAGCTTTATAGGCCTCGAAGATACGCAGTATTTT.

This clonotype was seen a handful of times. The rearrangement links TRBV12-3 or TRBV12-4 to TRBJ1-6; D is perhaps TRBD1 (5 bases). The V end lost 5 bases, the J end lost 5 bases, and 10 bases lay between the germline ends. This CDR3 comprises 14 residues. The CDR3 reads CASSRRQNNSPLHF. CDR3 sequence (DNA): TGTGCCAGCAGTCGTAGACAGAATAATTCACCCCTCCACTTT.

As DNA, the CDR3 is TGTGCCAGCTCGCTGACTAGCTGGGACACCGGGGAGCTGTTTTTT. It translates to CASSLTSWDTGELFF. V and J are TRBV18 and TRBJ2-2, with TRBD2 identical over 7 bases. CDR1 KGHSH and CDR2 LQKENI come from the germline V gene. This CDR3 region has 15 residues. V was pared by 6 bases and J by 3 bases, with 7 bases of the junction left unmatched.

The V call is TRBV14, the J call TRBJ2-3; 9 bases are shared with TRBD1. From germline, CDR1 is SGHDN and CDR2 FVKESK. J was trimmed by 7 bases and V by 6 bases; bases with no gene match: 20. The CDR3 is 18 residues long. CDR3 loop: CASSRRPGTGIAQNTQYF. The CDR3 DNA sequence: TGTGCCAGCAGTCGCCGTCCCGGGACAGGGATCGCACAGAATACGCAGTATTTT.

This clonotype was counted between two and nine times. The chain couples TRBV12-3 or TRBV12-4 to TRBJ2-3; 9 bases align to TRBD1. The CDR3 is made up of 15 amino acids. V shed 4 bases and J 4 bases; nucleotides not matched to a gene: 6. CDR3 sequence reads: CASSSYRGQADTQYF. The CDR3 DNA reads as TGTGCCAGCAGTTCCTACAGGGGGCAGGCAGATACGCAGTATTTT.

This chain links TRBV4-2 with TRBJ2-1; 7 positions agree with TRBD2. In germline, CDR1 is LGHNA, CDR2 YNFKEQ. The ends lost 0 bases at V and 4 bases at J; junction bases unmatched: 9. The CDR3 sequence is 17 residues long. The chain's CDR3 is CASSQDRWDYLYNEQFF. CDR3 nucleotide sequence: TGTGCCAGCAGCCAAGATAGGTGGGACTACCTATACAATGAGCAGTTCTTC.